This T cell receptor (beta chain) was captured by sequencing in a study of T-cell memory formation after mild COVID-19. TCRdb fed the 5' RACE reads into MiXCR, producing one record per CDR3 protein. The sample consists of 550,000 to 700,000 distinct CDR3 sequences, roughly 17% of them appearing once. The CDR3 runs 13 residues. Trimming shortened V by 4 bases and J by 11 bases, and 17 bases separated the two germline ends. Germline assignment: CDR1 SEHNR and CDR2 FQNEAQ (reference sequence). Material: PBMCs or a T cell subset sorted from them (not recorded which). V gene TRBV7-9 combines with J gene TRBJ1-1; D remains ambiguous. The TCR originated in an adult woman who had mild COVID-19 (a few samples of this study predate the infection). Cell type and time point are not known. As DNA, the CDR3 is TGTGCCAGCAGCTATATACCCCGGGAGGGTGCTTTCTTT. It yields the protein CASSYIPREGAFF.